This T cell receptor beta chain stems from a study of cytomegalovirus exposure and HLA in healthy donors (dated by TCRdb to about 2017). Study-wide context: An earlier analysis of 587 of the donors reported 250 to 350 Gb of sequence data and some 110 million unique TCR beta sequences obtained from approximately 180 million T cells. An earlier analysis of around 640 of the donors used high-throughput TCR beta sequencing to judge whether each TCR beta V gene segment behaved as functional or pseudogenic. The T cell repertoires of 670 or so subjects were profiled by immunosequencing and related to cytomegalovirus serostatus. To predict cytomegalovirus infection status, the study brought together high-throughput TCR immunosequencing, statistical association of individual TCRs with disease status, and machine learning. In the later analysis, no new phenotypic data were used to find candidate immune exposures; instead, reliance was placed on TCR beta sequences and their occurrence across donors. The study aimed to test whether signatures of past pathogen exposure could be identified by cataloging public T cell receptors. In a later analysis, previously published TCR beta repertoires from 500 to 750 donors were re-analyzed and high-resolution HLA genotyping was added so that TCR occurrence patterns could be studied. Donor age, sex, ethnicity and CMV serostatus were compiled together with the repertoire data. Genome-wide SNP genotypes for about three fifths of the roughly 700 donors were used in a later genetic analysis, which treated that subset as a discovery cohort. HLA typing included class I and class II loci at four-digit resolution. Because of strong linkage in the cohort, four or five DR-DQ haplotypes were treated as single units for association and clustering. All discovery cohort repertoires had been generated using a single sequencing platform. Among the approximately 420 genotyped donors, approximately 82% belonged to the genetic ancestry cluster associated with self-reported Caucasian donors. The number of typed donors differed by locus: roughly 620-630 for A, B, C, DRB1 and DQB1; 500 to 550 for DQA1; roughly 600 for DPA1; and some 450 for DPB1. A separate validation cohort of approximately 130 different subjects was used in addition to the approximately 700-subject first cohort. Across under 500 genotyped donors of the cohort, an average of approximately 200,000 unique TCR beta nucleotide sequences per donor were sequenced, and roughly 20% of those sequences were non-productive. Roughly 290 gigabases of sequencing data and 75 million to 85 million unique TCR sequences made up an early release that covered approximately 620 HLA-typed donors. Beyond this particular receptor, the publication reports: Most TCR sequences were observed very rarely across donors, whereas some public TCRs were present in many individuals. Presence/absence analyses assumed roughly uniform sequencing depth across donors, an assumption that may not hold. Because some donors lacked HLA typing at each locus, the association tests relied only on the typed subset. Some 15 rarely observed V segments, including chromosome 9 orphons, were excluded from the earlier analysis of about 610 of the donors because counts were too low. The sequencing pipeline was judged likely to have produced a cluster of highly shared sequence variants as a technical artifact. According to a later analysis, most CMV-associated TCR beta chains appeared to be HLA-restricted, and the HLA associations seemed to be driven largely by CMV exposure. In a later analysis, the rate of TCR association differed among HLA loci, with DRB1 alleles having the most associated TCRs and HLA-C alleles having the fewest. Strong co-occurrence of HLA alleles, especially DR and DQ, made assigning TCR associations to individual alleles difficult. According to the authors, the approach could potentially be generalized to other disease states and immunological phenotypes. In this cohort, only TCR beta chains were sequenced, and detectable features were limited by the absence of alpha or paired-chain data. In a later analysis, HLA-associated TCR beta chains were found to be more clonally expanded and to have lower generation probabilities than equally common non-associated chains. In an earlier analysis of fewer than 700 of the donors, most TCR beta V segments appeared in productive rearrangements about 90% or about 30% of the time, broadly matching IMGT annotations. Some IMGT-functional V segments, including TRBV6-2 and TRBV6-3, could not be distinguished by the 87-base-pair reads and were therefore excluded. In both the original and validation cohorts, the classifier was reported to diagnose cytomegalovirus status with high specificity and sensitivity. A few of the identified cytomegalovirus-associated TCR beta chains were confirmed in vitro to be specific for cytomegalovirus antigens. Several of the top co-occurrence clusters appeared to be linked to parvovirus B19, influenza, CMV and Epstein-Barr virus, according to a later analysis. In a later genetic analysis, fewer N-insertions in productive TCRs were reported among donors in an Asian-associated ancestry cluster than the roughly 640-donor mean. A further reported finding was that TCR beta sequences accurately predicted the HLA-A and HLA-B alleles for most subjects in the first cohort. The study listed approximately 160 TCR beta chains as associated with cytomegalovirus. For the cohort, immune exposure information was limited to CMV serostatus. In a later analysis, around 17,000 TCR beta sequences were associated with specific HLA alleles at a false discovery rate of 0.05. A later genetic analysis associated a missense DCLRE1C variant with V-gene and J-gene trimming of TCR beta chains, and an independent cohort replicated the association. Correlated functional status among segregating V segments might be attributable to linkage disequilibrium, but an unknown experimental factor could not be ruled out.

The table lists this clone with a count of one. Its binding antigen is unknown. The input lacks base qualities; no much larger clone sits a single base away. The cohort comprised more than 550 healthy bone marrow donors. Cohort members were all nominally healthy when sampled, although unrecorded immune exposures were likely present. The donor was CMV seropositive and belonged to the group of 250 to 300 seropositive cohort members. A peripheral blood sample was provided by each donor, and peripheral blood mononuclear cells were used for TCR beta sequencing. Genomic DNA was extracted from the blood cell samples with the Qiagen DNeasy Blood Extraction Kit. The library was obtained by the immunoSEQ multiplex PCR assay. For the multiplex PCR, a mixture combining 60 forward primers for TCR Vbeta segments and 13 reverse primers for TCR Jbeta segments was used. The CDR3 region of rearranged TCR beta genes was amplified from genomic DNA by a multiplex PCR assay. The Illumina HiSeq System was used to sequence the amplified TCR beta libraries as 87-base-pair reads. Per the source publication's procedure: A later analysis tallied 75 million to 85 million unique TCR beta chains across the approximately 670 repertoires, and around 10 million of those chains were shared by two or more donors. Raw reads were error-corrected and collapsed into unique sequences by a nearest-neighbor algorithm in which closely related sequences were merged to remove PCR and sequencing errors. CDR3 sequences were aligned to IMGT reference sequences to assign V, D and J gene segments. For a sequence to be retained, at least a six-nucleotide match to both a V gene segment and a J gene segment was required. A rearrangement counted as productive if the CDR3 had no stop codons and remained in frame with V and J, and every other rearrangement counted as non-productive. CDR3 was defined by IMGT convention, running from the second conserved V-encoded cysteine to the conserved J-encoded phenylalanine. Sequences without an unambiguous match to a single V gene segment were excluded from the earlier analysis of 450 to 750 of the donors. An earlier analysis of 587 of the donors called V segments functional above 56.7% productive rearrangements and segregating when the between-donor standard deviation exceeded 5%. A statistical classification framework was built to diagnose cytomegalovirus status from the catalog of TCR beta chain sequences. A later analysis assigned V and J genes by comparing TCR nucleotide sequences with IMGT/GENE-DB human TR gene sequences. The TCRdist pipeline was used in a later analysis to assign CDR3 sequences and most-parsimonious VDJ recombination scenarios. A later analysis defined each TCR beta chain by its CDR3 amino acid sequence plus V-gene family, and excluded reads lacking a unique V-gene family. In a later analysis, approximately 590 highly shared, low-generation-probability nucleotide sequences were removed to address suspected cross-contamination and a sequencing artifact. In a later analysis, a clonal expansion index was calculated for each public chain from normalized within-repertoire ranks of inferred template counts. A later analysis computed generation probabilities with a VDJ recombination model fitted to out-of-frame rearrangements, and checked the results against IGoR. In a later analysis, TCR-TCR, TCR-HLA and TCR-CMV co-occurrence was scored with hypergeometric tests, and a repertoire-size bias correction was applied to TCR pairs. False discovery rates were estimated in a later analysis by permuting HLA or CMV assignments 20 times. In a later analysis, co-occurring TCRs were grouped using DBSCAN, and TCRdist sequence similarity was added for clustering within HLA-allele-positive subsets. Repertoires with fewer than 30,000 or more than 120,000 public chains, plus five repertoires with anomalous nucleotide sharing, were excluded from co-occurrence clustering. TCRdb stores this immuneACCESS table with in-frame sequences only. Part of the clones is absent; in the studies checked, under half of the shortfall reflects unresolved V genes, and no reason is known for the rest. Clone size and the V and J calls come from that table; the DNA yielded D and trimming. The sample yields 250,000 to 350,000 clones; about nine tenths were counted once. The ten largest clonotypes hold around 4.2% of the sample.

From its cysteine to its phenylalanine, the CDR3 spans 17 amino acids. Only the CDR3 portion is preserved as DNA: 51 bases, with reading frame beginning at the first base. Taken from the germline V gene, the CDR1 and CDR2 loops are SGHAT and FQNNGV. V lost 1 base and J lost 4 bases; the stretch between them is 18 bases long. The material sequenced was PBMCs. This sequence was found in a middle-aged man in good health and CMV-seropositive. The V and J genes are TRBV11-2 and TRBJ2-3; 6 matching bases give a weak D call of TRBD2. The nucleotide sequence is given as TGTGCCAGCAGCTTAGCCGGAGAACTAGCCCCGCCAGATACGCAGTATTTT. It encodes CASSLAGELAPPDTQYF.